Each of the 20 T cell receptor beta chains below was sequenced from the same sample in a study of control samples from healthy donors and cancer patients. The data were produced by immunoSEQ multiplex PCR, yet TCRdb's version contains in-frame clones alone and is incomplete. The sample has around 80,000 clones; 91% are singletons. The sample comprised blood. The receptors originated from a man aged 50 to 60 in good health.

V and J are TRBV6-5 and TRBJ1-6; the D is unclear. The CDR3 length is 14 residues. Germline V lookup: CDR1 MNHEY, CDR2 SVGAGI. The ends were cut back, 0 bases at V and 7 bases at J, with 7 bases in the middle. The CDR3 bases are TGTGCCAGCAGTTACTCGAGTGGGAATTCACCCCTCCACTTT. The encoded protein is CASSYSSGNSPLHF.

V usage is TRBV18 and J usage is TRBJ1-1, with 9 bases that match TRBD1. The junction had 12 bases not matched to a gene; V was cut back by 0 bases and J by 10 bases. The CDR3 consists of 16 residues. Germline V gene sequence: CDR1 KGHSH, CDR2 LQKENI. The CDR3 DNA sequence: TGTGCCAGCTCACCACCGGGGTTTTCGGGGACAGGGCGAGCTTTCTTT. It is translated as CASSPPGFSGTGRAFF.

The chain uses TRBV6-6 and TRBJ2-6; 9 bases are shared with TRBD1. CDR3 length equals 18 residues. CDR1 is MNHNY, CDR2 SVGAGI, per germline (reference sequence). The ends lost 5 bases at V and 3 bases at J; junction bases unmatched: 11. CDR3 bases: TGTGCCAGCAGTCCTTTGGGGACAGGGATAGGTGGGGCCAACGTCCTGACTTTC. As protein: CASSPLGTGIGGANVLTF.

The gene calls are TRBV25-1 and TRBJ1-2, with 9 bases identical to TRBD1. J gave up 4 bases and V 3 bases, and 6 bases lay outside the gene matches. The CDR3 totals 15 residues. Germline CDR1 and CDR2: MGHDK and SYGVNS. The CDR3 is CASSEGTGSLYGYTF. Written as DNA, the CDR3 is TGTGCCAGCAGTGAGGGGACAGGGAGTCTCTATGGCTACACCTTC.

This sequence joins TRBV7-2 and TRBJ1-1, with D hard to call. CDR1 and CDR2 (germline): SGHTA, FQGNSA. Trimming took off 1 base at V and 10 bases at J, with 13 bases between the two ends. The CDR3 has 13 amino acids. CDR3 coding DNA: TGTGCCAGCAGCTTAGATAGGGCGGCGGCAGCTTTCTTT. Protein: CASSLDRAAAAFF.

This sequence joins TRBV18 and TRBJ1-4; no firm D call. Trimming shortened V by 1 base and J by 1 base, and 19 bases separated the two germline ends. This CDR3 is 19 amino acids long. The V gene's germline CDR1 is KGHSH and CDR2 LQKENI. CDR3 DNA: TGTGCCAGCTCACCACGGACCATCACTGCCCCCGAAACTAATGAAAAACTGTTTTTT. As protein: CASSPRTITAPETNEKLFF.

This clone was picked up one time. This chain joins TRBV29-1 and TRBJ1-2, with 12 positions matching TRBD1. CDR1 is SQVTM and CDR2 is ANQGSEA in the germline V gene. V lost 6 bases, J lost 8 bases, and 4 bases stayed unmatched. This CDR3 region has 12 residues. CDR3 DNA sequence: TGCAGCGTAGGGGACAGGGGGCAAGGCTACACCTTC. Its protein product is CSVGDRGQGYTF.

The chain uses TRBV25-1 and TRBJ1-2; D unresolved. The V end was cut by 3 bases, the J end by 2 bases, with 1 base between. CDR3 length: 11 amino acids. Germline-derived CDR1 and CDR2 are MGHDK and SYGVNS. Here the CDR3 reads CASSDNYGYTF. In DNA form, the CDR3 reads TGTGCCAGCAGTGACAACTATGGCTACACCTTC.

The V call is TRBV7-9, the J call TRBJ1-1; a weak D match, TRBD1 (6 bases). The CDR3 extends over 16 amino acids. Germline V CDR1 and CDR2: SEHNR, FQNEAQ (reference sequence). The V gene lost 1 base and the J gene lost 0 bases, with 12 bases spanning the gap. The CDR3 nucleotides are TGTGCCAGCAGCTTAGAATTAGGGGGACTGAACACTGAAGCTTTCTTT. Its protein is CASSLELGGLNTEAFF.

This rearrangement joins TRBV24-1 to TRBJ2-1; 7 nucleotides line up with TRBD1. The junction had 8 bases not matched to a gene; V was cut back by 9 bases and J by 7 bases. Germline V CDR1 and CDR2: KGHDR, SFDVKD. The CDR3 loop spans 13 amino acids. The CDR3 reads CATEGQRRNEQFF. Here the CDR3 DNA reads TGTGCCACCGAGGGACAGAGGAGGAATGAGCAGTTCTTC.

V and J are TRBV11-1 and TRBJ2-1, with TRBD1 identical over 10 bases. In germline, CDR1 is SGHAT, CDR2 FQDESV (reference sequence). V gave up 7 bases and J gave up 7 bases; unmatched junction bases: 7. CDR3 size: 14 residues. This chain's CDR3 is CASTWGQGTNEQFF. In nucleotides, the CDR3 is TGTGCCAGCACATGGGGACAGGGGACGAATGAGCAGTTCTTC.

The rearrangement links TRBV19 to TRBJ1-1; D gene unclear. The CDR3 sequence is 14 residues long. The germline V gene has CDR1 LNHDA and CDR2 SQIVND (reference sequence). Between the trimmed V and J ends, which lost 3 bases and 3 bases, there was a span of 11 bases. CDR3 DNA: TGTGCCAGTAGTATTAGTTTGGGGTACACTGAAGCTTTCTTT. This sequence encodes CASSISLGYTEAFF.

The CDR3 nucleotides are TGTGCCACCAGTTCAGGTGACTCACCCCTCCACTTT. The encoded protein is CATSSGDSPLHF. The chain joins TRBV24-1 to TRBJ1-6; D gene unclear. Between the trimmed V and J ends, which lost 6 bases and 10 bases, there was a span of 9 bases. The germline V gene encodes CDR1 KGHDR and CDR2 SFDVKD. The CDR3 contains 12 residues.

The chain carries TRBV6-5 and TRBJ2-7; D is tentatively TRBD1 or TRBD2 (5 bases each). This CDR3 is 13 amino acids long. The germline gives CDR1 MNHEY, CDR2 SVGAGI. V lost 6 bases to trimming and J lost 2 bases, with 11 bases between them. The CDR3 protein is CASSQGTAYEQYF. As DNA, the CDR3 is TGTGCCAGCAGCCAAGGGACGGCCTACGAGCAGTACTTC.

The chain has TRBV19 and TRBJ1-2; the D is unclear. The CDR3 consists of 13 residues. V was clipped by 4 bases and J by 3 bases, with 9 bases between them. Germline V gene data show CDR1 as LNHDA and CDR2 as SQIVND (reference sequence). DNA for the CDR3: TGTGCCAGTAGTACAGGCAGCCACTATGGCTACACCTTC. This encodes CASSTGSHYGYTF.

The CDR3 region has the DNA TGTGCCAGCAGCCAAGGGAGTTCAAGCTCCTACGAGCAGTACTTC. Protein: CASSQGSSSSYEQYF. The V call is TRBV4-2, the J call TRBJ2-7; D is uncertain. The CDR3 is 15 residues long. Trimming pared 1 base from V and 0 bases from J, leaving 10 bases between. CDR1 and CDR2 from the germline V gene are LGHNA and YNFKEQ.

J is TRBJ1-5 and V is TRBV6-6, with 7 bases fitting TRBD1. CDR3 size: 18 residues. V shed 5 bases, J shed 1 base, and the junction held 14 bases outside the gene matches. In germline, CDR1 is MNHNY, CDR2 SVGAGI (reference sequence). The CDR3 sequence is CASSRRMTGNPSNQPQHF. The DNA of the CDR3 is TGTGCCAGCAGTCGTAGGATGACAGGGAACCCAAGCAATCAGCCCCAGCATTTT.

The CDR3 spells CATGSAENQPQHF. The CDR3 nucleotides read TGTGCCACCGGGTCAGCGGAGAATCAGCCCCAGCATTTT. The rearrangement links TRBV10-3 to TRBJ1-5; D unresolved. CDR3 size: 13 residues. V lost 10 bases and J 4 bases, leaving 14 bases between the germline ends. Germline CDR1 and CDR2: ENHRY and SYGVKD.

This chain uses TRBV5-1 with TRBJ2-2; D is possibly TRBD1 (6 bases). Germline V gene sequence: CDR1 SGHRS, CDR2 YFSETQ. The V end lost 2 bases, the J end lost 6 bases, and 11 bases lay between the germline ends. This CDR3 spans 14 amino acids. CDR3 sequence reads: CASSFTGRPGELFF. The CDR3 DNA follows: TGCGCCAGCAGCTTTACAGGGCGCCCCGGGGAGCTGTTTTTT.

The chain employs TRBV7-9 and TRBJ1-5; 7 nucleotides agree with TRBD1. Germline V lookup: CDR1 SEHNR, CDR2 FQNEAQ (reference sequence). The V and J ends lost 3 bases and 3 bases, in that order; junction bases with no gene match: 5. This CDR3 comprises 15 residues. This chain's CDR3 is CASSLGGQINQPQHF. DNA for the CDR3: TGTGCCAGCAGCTTGGGGGGACAGATCAATCAGCCCCAGCATTTT. Full variable domain (rest looked up from reference TRBV7-9 and TRBJ1-5): DTGVSQNPRHKITKRGQNVTFRCDPISEHNRLYWYRQTLGQGPEFLTYFQNEAQLEKSRLLSDRFSAERPKGSFSTLEIQRTEQGDSAMYLCASSLGGQINQPQHFGDGTRLSIL.